This T cell receptor (beta chain) originates from a study of blood T cells in healthy people across ages. Study results and limitations: Diversity figures derived from one million T cells were judged to underestimate the true value.

Concerning this clonotype: Its antigen is as yet unknown.

Germline lookup yields CDR1 SGHRS and CDR2 YFSETQ. J lost 4 bases, V lost 6 bases, and 6 bases had no gene match. CDR3 length: 14 residues. Each individual donor underwent a draw of 8 to 10 milliliters of peripheral blood. Every sample yielded at least 6.5 million isolated PBMCs. Then a second PCR, running roughly 7 to 12 cycles, was carried out with a sample-barcoded 5' primer and a J-beta primer mix. MiXCR was run by TCRdb on the 5' RACE reads, yielding one entry per CDR3 protein. Of some 1,000,000 distinct CDR3 sequences in the sample, less than 25% were seen once. In addition, the sample was reused for a study of T cells of mothers and their children. According to that study: Related mother-child pairs showed slightly higher but non-significant overlap than unrelated pairs.

Specimen: blood. This TCR was recovered from a girl aged 2 to 9 in good health. The chain carries TRBV5-1 and TRBJ2-7; 11 bases map to TRBD2. CDR3 amino acids: CASKGTSGRYEQYF. CDR3 nucleotide sequence: TGCGCCAGCAAGGGGACTAGCGGTCGATACGAGCAGTACTTC.